The 6 T cell receptor beta chains presented below share a single source sample, sequenced in a study of Tregs in tolerant kidney transplant recipients. Produced via immunoSEQ multiplex PCR; TCRdb's table is partial and in-frame only. Its table records under 35,000 clones. Related graft donors supplied nonmyeloablative bone marrow transplants, and mixed chimerism was transient. The sample was CD4+ T cells from blood (PBMCs), taken 24 months after the transplant. The receptors shown here come from a human patient who received a combined kidney and bone marrow transplant. A subset of T cells may come from the graft donor.

A word on this clone: The read halts 3 residues ahead of the CDR3 end, with the missing end drawn from the germline J gene. The V gene is TRBV5-1, the J gene TRBJ2-5, with TRBD1 matching 7 bases. CDR1 is SGHRS, CDR2 YFSETQ, per germline. The CDR3 extends over 15 amino acids. Unmatched junction bases numbered 9, after V lost 4 bases and J lost 3 bases. CDR3 DNA, as far as it was read: TGCGCCAGCAGCATGACAGGGTTTAGTAAAGAGACC. It specifies CASSMTGFSKET. The whole CDR3 region reads CASSMTGFSKETQYF.

With regard to this clone: The observed sequence ends 3 residues before the CDR3 terminus, with the missing tail filled in from the germline J gene. The chain uses TRBV5-1 and TRBJ2-5; D perhaps matches TRBD1 (6 bases). Looked up from germline, CDR1 is SGHRS and CDR2 is YFSETQ. Trimming cost V 0 bases and J 5 bases, with 17 bases left between them. This CDR3 region has 16 residues. The CDR3 loop reads CASSLAGQVNVETQYF. The sequenced part of the CDR3 DNA is TGCGCCAGCAGCTTGGCGGGACAAGTGAACGTCGAGACC.

Remarks on this clone: The CDR3 end is not reached by the read, which stops 3 residues before it; the germline J gene fills it in. The genes are TRBV2 and TRBJ2-5; the match to TRBD1 covers 7 bases. Losses at the gene ends were 6 bases for V and 0 bases for J; bases not matched to a gene: 7. The CDR3 has 15 residues. Germline values: CDR1 SNHLY, CDR2 FYNNEI. CDR3 region: CASSPGQPYQETQYF. The DNA read from the CDR3 is TGTGCCAGCAGCCCGGGACAGCCCTACCAAGAGACC.

The DNA read from the CDR3 is TGTGCCAGCAGCCCAGGTGGGACAGGCTCCTACGAG. Its translation: CASSPGGTGSYE. The entire CDR3 is CASSPGGTGSYEQYF. The V and J genes are TRBV7-6 and TRBJ2-7; TRBD1 aligns across 8 bases. The CDR3 end falls 3 residues outside the read, so it is completed with the germline J gene. From germline, CDR1 is SGHVS and CDR2 FNYEAQ. The CDR3 contains 15 residues. J lost 0 bases, V lost 5 bases, and 6 bases had no gene match. The whole variable domain, remainder taken from reference TRBV7-6 and TRBJ2-7, is GAGVSQSPRYKVTKRGQDVALRCDPISGHVSLYWYRQALGQGPEFLTYFNYEAQQDKSGLPNDRFSAERPEGSISTLTIQRTEQRDSAMYRCASSPGGTGSYEQYFGPGTRLTVT.

About this clone: The read ends 3 residues early relative to the CDR3; the germline J gene fills the gap. V usage is TRBV10-3 and J usage is TRBJ2-3; 8 bases fit TRBD2. After removal of 3 bases from V and 5 bases from J, the junction contained 13 bases not matched to a gene. CDR3 length: 17 amino acids. Germline lookup yields CDR1 ENHRY and CDR2 SYGVKD. The CDR3 is CAISDPTLAARVDTQYF. CDR3 DNA, as far as it was read: TGTGCCATCAGTGATCCGACACTAGCGGCGCGGGTAGATACG.

Points on this clone: The junction differs from germline at one of its ends, possibly a read error. With the read ending 3 residues before the CDR3 end, the germline J gene is used to fill in that end. The rearrangement joins TRBV6-2 or TRBV6-3 to TRBJ2-3; 9 bases line up with TRBD2. The CDR3 runs to 16 residues. Germline-derived CDR1 and CDR2 are MNHEY and SVGEGT. CDR3 region: CASSYSPGTSKDTQYF. CDR3 bases read: TGTGCCAGCAGTTACTCGCCCGGGACTAGCAAAGATACG.